This T cell receptor (beta chain) was documented in a study of T cell responses to AZD1222 COVID-19 vaccine. Sequencing used immunoSEQ multiplex PCR; TCRdb keeps in-frame clones, though not all of them. The table shows 140,000 to 150,000 clones, with 80% to 95% occurring only once. To note about this clone: Its antigen remains unidentified.

Findings and caveats of the study: Dominant at 160-218 and 743-854, vaccine-associated CD4 TCRs also spanned spike.

The germline V gene has CDR1 MDHEN and CDR2 SYDVKM. Trimming took 3 bases from V and 11 from J, leaving 16 bases between them. The CDR3 contains 13 residues. The chain uses TRBV28 and TRBJ1-2; D unclear. The material sequenced was peripheral blood, taken on day 0 of AZD1222 vaccination. The TCR sequence derives from an adult in good health. The CDR3 DNA follows: TGTGCCAGCAGTTTTATGGGGTATTTGTGGTACACCTTC. Its translation is CASSFMGYLWYTF.